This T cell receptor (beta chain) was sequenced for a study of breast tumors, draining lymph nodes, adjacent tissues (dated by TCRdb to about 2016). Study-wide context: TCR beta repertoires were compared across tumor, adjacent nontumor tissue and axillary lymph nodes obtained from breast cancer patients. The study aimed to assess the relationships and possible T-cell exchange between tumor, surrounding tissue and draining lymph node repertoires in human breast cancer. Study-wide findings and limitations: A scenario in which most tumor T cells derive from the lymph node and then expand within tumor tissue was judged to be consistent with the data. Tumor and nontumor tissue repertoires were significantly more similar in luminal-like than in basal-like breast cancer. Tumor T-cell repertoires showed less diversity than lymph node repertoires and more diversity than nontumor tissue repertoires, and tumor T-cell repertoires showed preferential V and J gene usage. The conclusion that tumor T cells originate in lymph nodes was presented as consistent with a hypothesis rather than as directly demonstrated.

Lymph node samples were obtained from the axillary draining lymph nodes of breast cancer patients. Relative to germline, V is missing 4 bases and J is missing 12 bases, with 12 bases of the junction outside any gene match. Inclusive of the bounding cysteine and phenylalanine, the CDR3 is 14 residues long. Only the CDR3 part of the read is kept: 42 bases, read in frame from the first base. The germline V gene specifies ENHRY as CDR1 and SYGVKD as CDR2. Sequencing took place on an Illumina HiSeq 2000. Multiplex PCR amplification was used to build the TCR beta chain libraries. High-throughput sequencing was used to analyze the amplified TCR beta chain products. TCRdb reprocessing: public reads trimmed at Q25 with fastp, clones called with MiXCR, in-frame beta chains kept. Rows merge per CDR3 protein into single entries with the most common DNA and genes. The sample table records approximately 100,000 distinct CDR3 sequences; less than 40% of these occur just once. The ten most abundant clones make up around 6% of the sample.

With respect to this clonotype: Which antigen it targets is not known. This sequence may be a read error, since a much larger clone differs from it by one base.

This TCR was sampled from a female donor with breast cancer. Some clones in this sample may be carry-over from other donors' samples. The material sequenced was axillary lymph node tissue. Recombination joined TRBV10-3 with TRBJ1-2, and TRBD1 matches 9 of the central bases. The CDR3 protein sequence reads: CAISVDRGIYGHTF. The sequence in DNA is TGTGCCATCAGTGTGGACAGGGGAATTTACGGCCACACCTTC.